The rows below give T cell receptor beta chains drawn from one sample of a study of CXCR3-negative and CXCR3-positive naive CD8 T cells. Following a re-call of the 5' RACE reads, TCRdb has one entry per CDR3 protein and lacks DNA. The data include about 40,000 distinct CDR3 sequences; the top ten clones carry 6.5% to 8.5%. The sample was memory CD8+ T cells from blood. All receptors come from a human donor in good health. Some clones in this sample may be carry-over from other donors' samples. The CDR3 runs from the conserved cysteine through the conserved F or W. Rows give clone size only sometimes, using once, few, many, or a class for an expanded clone.

CASSLIRGGTGELFF	TRBV28	-	TRBJ2-2
CSVGTVTTNEKLFF	TRBV29-1	-	TRBJ1-4
CASSQVWLAQSYEQYF	TRBV14	-	TRBJ2-7
CASSQAGQGARYEQYF	TRBV14	-	TRBJ2-7
CASKGVGEQYF	TRBV6-5	-	TRBJ2-7
CSVEGRSLGDSTDTQYF	TRBV29-1	-	TRBJ2-3
CASGLVVSSGRASDEQFF	TRBV12-5	-	TRBJ2-1
CASSQDLETTSYNEQFF	TRBV4-2	medium-sized	TRBJ2-1
CSVGGQSLAEAFF	TRBV29-1	-	TRBJ1-1
CASSLELAADTQYF	TRBV5-1	-	TRBJ2-3
CASLDSISGNTIYF	TRBV7-9	-	TRBJ1-3
CASSLGWAGSGKGAYEQYF	TRBV7-9	-	TRBJ2-7
CASSLSTAGELFF	TRBV12-3/TRBV12-4	-	TRBJ2-2
CASSYTGGSDTQYF	TRBV6-5	-	TRBJ2-3
CAISDDRKTLYNEQFF	TRBV10-3	-	TRBJ2-1
CASSVPGTSVVNEQFF	TRBV7-8	medium-sized	TRBJ2-1
CASSPPYGAATDTQYF	TRBV18	-	TRBJ2-3
CSVEWSGDILGSKFF	TRBV29-1	-	TRBJ2-1
CASSEAEGDLYEQYF	TRBV2	-	TRBJ2-7
CASSVSSTGYRNTIYF	TRBV9	-	TRBJ1-3
CASSFRRYEQYF	TRBV28	-	TRBJ2-7
CASSPWGTSVKETQYF	TRBV7-9	-	TRBJ2-5
CASSLQGVFAELFF	TRBV5-5	-	TRBJ2-2
CSATLVNVQRGYGYTF	TRBV29-1	-	TRBJ1-2
CASSLGSVSNEQFF	TRBV7-2	-	TRBJ2-1
CASSQDPDLNTEAFF	TRBV4-3	-	TRBJ1-1
CASSLVTSATDTQYF	TRBV7-3	-	TRBJ2-3
CASSPKSYEQYF	TRBV7-2	-	TRBJ2-7
CASSLAGRQPSYEQYF	TRBV5-1	-	TRBJ2-7
CASSQYGYSTYGYTF	TRBV14	-	TRBJ1-2
CASSLNTFSTDTQYF	TRBV28	-	TRBJ2-3
CASSPTEGRNTEAFF	TRBV7-9	-	TRBJ1-1
CASSAGTGYGYTF	TRBV7-9	-	TRBJ1-2
CSVGDGYNEQFF	TRBV29-1	-	TRBJ2-1
CASSLSGGSAYNEQFF	TRBV7-9	-	TRBJ2-1
CASSRQGSYNEQFF	TRBV27	-	TRBJ2-1
CASSPVGGENYGYTF	TRBV7-3	-	TRBJ1-2
CASKESSYNSPLHF	TRBV6-2/TRBV6-3	-	TRBJ1-6
CASSVRIDRWGGYTF	TRBV21-1	-	TRBJ1-2
CASSRENPGTDSYEQYF	TRBV14	-	TRBJ2-7
CASSPMLGPKVEQYF	TRBV27	-	TRBJ2-7
CASSLAGGGAREQFF	TRBV5-1	-	TRBJ2-1
CASSLGTPAGEAFF	TRBV9	-	TRBJ1-1
CSVEDLGTYEQYF	TRBV29-1	-	TRBJ2-7
CSASYGGSSCEQYF	TRBV20-1	-	TRBJ2-7
CSAQYREGANVLTF	TRBV20-1	-	TRBJ2-6
CASSSLPAGSVVTQYF	TRBV4-1	medium-sized	TRBJ2-5
CASSLYREVYTEAFF	TRBV11-2	-	TRBJ1-1
CASSPNGDAQYF	TRBV6-5	-	TRBJ2-7
CASSFSSSSNYGYTF	TRBV11-2	-	TRBJ1-2
CASSRGTSRTKNIQYF	TRBV14	-	TRBJ2-4
CASSLMGIRTGELFF	TRBV27	-	TRBJ2-2
CSAAVDSNTEAFF	TRBV29-1	-	TRBJ1-1
CSARDRTGESGNTIYF	TRBV20-1	-	TRBJ1-3
CASRTQRQGVPEAFF	TRBV28	medium-sized	TRBJ1-1
CASSLAGGEEETQYF	TRBV12-3/TRBV12-4	-	TRBJ2-5
CASGQGNEQFF	TRBV2	-	TRBJ2-1